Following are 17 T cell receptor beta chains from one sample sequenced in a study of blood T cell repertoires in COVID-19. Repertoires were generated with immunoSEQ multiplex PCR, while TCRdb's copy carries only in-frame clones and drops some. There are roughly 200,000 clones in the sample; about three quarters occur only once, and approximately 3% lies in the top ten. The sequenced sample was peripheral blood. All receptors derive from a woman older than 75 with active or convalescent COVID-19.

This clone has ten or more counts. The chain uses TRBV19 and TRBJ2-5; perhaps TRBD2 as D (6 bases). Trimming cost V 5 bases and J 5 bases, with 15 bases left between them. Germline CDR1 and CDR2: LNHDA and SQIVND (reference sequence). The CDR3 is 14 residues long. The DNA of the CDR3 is TGTGCCAGTAGTTGGTATGGGGGGTACGAGACCCAGTACTTC. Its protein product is CASSWYGGYETQYF.

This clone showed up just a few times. CDR3 nucleotides: TGTGCCAGCAGTCCCGGACAGGGGGCTGACACCGGGGAGCTGTTTTTT. It translates to CASSPGQGADTGELFF. The chain has TRBV6-6 and TRBJ2-2; 11 positions match TRBD1. V shed 5 bases and J 3 bases; nucleotides not matched to a gene: 5. The CDR3 runs 16 residues. In germline, CDR1 is MNHNY, CDR2 SVGAGI (reference sequence).

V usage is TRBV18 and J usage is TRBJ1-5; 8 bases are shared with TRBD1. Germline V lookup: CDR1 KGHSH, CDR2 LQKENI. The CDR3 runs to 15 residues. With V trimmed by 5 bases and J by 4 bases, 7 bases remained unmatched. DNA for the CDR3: TGTGCCAGCTCAAGGTCCGGGACAGGAAATCAGCCCCAGCATTTT. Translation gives CASSRSGTGNQPQHF.

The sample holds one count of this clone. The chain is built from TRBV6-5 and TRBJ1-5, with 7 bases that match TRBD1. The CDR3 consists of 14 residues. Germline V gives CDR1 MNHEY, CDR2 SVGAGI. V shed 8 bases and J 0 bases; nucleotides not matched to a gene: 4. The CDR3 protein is CASFGTDSNQPQHF. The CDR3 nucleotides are TGTGCCAGCTTTGGGACAGATAGCAATCAGCCCCAGCATTTT.

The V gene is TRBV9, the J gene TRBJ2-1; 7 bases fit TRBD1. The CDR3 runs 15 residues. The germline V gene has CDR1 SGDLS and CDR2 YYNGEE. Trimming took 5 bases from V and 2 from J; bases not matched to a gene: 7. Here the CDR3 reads CASRPMGQPYNEQFF. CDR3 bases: TGTGCCAGCAGGCCAATGGGACAGCCCTACAATGAGCAGTTCTTC.

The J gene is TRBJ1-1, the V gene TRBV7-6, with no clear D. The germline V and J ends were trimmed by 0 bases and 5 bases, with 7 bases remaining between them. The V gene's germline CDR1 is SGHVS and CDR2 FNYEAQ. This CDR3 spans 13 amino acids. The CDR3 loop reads CASSLAGATEAFF. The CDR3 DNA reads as TGTGCCAGCAGCTTAGCAGGAGCTACTGAAGCTTTCTTT.

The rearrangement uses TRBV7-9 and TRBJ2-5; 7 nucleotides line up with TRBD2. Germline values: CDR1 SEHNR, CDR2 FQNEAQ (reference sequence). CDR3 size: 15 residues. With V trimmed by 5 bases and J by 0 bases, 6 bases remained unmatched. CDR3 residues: CASSPTSDYQETQYF. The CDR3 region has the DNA TGTGCCAGCAGCCCAACTAGCGACTACCAAGAGACCCAGTACTTC. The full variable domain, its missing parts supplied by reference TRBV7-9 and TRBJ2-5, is DTGVSQNPRHKITKRGQNVTFRCDPISEHNRLYWYRQTLGQGPEFLTYFQNEAQLEKSRLLSDRFSAERPKGSFSTLEIQRTEQGDSAMYLCASSPTSDYQETQYFGPGTRLLVL.

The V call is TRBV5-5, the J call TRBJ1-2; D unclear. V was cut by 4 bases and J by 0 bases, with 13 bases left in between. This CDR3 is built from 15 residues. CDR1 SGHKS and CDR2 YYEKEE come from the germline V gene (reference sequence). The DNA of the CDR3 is TGTGCCAGCAGCCCGGGAGTAGATACTAACTATGGCTACACCTTC. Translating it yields CASSPGVDTNYGYTF.

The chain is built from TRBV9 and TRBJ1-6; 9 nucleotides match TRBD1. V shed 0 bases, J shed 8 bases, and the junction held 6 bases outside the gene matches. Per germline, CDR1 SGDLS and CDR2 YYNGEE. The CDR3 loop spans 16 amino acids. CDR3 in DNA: TGTGCCAGCAGCGTAGATCCTGGACAGGGGCATTCACCCCTCCACTTT. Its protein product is CASSVDPGQGHSPLHF. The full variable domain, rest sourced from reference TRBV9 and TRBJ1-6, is DSGVTQTPKHLITATGQRVTLRCSPRSGDLSVYWYQQSLDQGLQFLIQYYNGEERAKGNILERFSAQQFPDLHSELNLSSLELGDSALYFCASSVDPGQGHSPLHFGNGTRLTVT.

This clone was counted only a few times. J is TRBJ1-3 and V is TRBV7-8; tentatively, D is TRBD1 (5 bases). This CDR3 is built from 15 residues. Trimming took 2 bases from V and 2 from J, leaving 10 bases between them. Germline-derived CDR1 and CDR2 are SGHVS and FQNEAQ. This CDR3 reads CASSLRVGAGNTIYF. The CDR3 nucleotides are TGTGCCAGCAGCTTAAGGGTAGGGGCTGGAAACACCATATATTTT.

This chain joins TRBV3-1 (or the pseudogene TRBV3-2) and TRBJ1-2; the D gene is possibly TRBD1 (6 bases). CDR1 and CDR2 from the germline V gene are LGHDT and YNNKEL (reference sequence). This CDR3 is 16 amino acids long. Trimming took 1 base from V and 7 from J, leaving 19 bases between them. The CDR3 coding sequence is TGTGCCAGCAGCCAAGGTTTTCGGGCAGGGGTTGGTGGCTACACCTTC. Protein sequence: CASSQGFRAGVGGYTF.

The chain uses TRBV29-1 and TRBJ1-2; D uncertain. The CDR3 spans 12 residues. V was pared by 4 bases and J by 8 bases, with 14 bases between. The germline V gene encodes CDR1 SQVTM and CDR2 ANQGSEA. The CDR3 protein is CSVGPSGSGYTF. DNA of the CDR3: TGCAGCGTTGGACCCTCGGGGAGCGGCTACACCTTC. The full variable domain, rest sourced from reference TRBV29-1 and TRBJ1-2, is SAVISQKPSRDICQRGTSLTIQCQVDSQVTMMFWYRQQPGQSLTLIATANQGSEATYESGFVIDKFPISRPNLTFSTLTVSNMSPEDSSIYLCSVGPSGSGYTFGSGTRLTVV.

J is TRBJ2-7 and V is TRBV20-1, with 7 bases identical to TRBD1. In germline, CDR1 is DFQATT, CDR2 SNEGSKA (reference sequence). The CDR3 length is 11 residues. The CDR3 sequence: CRPGTAEEQYF. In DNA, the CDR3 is TGCAGGCCCGGGACAGCCGAGGAGCAGTACTTC.

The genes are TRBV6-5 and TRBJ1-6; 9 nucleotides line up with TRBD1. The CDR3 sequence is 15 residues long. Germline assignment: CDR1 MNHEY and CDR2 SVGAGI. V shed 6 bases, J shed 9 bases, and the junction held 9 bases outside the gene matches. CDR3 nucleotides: TGTGCCAGCAGGCCTGACAGGGGGGGAGGTTCACCCCTCCACTTT. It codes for CASRPDRGGGSPLHF.

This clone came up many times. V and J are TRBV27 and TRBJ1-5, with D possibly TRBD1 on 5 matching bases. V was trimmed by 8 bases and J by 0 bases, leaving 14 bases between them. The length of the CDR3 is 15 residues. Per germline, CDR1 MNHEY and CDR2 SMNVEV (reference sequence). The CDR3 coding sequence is TGTGCCAGCGCCCTGGGGGGGTATAGCAATCAGCCCCAGCATTTT. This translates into CASALGGYSNQPQHF.

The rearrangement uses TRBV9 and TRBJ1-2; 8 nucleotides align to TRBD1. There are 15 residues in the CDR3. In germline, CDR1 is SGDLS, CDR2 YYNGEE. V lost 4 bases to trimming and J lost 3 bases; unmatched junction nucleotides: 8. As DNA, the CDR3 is TGTGCCAGCAGCCGACCGACAGGGGCCCACTATGGCTACACCTTC. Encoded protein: CASSRPTGAHYGYTF.

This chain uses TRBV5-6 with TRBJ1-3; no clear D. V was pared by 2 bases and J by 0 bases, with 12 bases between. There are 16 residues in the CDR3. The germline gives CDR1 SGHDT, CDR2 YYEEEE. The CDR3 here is CASSFGRSPSGNTIYF. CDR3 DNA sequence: TGTGCCAGCAGCTTTGGCAGATCGCCCTCTGGAAACACCATATATTTT.